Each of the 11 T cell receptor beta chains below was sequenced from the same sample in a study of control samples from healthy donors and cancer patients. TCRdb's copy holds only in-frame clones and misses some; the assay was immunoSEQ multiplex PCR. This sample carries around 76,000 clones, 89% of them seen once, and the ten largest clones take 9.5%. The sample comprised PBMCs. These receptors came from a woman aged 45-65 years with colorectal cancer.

CDR3 sequence reads: CASSLGGSSNQPQHF. In DNA, the CDR3 is TGTGCCAGCAGCTTAGGAGGGTCCAGCAATCAGCCCCAGCATTTT. This chain uses TRBV7-8 with TRBJ1-5, with D unclear. The CDR3 has 15 residues. V was trimmed by 1 base and J by 1 base, leaving 8 bases between them. In germline, CDR1 is SGHVS, CDR2 FQNEAQ.

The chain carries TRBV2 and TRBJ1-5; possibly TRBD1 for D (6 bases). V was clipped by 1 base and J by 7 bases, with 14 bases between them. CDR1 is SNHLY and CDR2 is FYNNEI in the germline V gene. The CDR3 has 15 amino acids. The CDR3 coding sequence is TGTGCCAGCAGTGAAGGAGGGGGGCGGGCGCAGCCCCAGCATTTT. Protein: CASSEGGGRAQPQHF.

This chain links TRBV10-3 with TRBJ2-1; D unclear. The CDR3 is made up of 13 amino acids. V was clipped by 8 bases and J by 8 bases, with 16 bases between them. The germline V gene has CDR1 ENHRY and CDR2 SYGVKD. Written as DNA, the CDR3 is TGTGCCATCGGTAAGGGTAGGCGCGATGAGCAGTTCTTC. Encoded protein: CAIGKGRRDEQFF.

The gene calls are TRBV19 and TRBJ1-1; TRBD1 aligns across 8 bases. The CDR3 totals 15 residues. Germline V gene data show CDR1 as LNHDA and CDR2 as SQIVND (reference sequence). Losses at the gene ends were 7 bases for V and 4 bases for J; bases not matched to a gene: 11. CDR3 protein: CASTPPRQGSTEAFF. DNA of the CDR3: TGTGCCAGTACACCCCCAAGACAGGGGAGCACTGAAGCTTTCTTT.

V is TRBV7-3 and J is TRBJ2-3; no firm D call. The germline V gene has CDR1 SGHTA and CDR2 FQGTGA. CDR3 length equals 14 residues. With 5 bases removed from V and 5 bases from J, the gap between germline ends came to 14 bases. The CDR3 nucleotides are TGTGCCAGCAGCCCACTGGGGATGGGAGATACGCAGTATTTT. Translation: CASSPLGMGDTQYF.

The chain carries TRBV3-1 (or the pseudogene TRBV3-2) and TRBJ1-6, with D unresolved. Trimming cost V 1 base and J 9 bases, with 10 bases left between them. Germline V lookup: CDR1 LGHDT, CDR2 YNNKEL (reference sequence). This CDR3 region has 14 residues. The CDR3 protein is CASSQGQKGSPLHF. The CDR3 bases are TGTGCCAGCAGCCAAGGGCAAAAGGGTTCACCCCTCCACTTT.

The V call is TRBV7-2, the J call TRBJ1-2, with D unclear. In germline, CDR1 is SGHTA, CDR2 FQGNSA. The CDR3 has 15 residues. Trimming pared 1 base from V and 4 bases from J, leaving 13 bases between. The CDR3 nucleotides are TGTGCCAGCAGCTTAGATTTGGGCAGTTCCTATGGCTACACCTTC. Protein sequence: CASSLDLGSSYGYTF.

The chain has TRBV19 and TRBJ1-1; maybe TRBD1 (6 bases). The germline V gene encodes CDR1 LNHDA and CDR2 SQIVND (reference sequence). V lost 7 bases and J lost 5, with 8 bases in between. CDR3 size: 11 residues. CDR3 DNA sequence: TGTGCCAGTAAGGGGGATACTGAAGCTTTCTTT. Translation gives CASKGDTEAFF.

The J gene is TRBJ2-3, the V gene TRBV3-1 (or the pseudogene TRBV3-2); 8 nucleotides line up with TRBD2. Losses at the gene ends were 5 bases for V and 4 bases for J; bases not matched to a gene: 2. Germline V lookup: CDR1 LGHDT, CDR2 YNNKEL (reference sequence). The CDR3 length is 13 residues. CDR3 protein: CASSTSGPDTQYF. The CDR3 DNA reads TGTGCCAGCAGCACTAGCGGACCAGATACGCAGTATTTT.

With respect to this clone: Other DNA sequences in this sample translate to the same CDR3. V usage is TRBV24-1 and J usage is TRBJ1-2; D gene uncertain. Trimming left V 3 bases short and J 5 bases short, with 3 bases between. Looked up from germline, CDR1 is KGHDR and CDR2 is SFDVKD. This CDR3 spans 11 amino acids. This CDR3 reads CATSDRYGYTF. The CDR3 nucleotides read TGTGCCACCAGTGATCGGTATGGCTACACCTTC.

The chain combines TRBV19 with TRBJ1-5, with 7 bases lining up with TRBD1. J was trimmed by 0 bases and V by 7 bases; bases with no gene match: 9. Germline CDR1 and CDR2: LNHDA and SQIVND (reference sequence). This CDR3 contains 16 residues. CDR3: CASTNLQGSSNQPQHF. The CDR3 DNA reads TGTGCCAGTACAAACTTACAGGGGAGTAGCAATCAGCCCCAGCATTTT.